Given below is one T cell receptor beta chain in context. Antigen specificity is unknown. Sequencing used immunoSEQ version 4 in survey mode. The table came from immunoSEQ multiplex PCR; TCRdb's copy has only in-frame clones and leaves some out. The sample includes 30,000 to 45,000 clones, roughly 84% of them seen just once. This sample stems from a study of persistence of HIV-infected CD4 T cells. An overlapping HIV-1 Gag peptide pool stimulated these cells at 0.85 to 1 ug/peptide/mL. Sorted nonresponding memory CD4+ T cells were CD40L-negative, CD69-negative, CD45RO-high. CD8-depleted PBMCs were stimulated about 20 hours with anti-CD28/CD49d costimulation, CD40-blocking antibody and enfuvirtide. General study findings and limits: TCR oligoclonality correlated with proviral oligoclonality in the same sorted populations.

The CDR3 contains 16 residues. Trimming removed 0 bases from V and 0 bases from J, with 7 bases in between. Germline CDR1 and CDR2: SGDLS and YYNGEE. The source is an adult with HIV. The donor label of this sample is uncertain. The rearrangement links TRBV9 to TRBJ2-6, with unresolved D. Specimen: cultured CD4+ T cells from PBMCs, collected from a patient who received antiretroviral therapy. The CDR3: CASSVGRSSGANVLTF. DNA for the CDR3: TGTGCCAGCAGCGTAGGACGGAGCTCTGGGGCCAACGTCCTGACTTTC.